A single sample is the source of the 8 T cell receptor beta chains below, sequenced in a study of human T cells and chemical hapten exposure. TCRdb passed the RACE reads through MiXCR, listing each CDR3 protein once. The data show some 380,000 distinct CDR3 sequences, more than 4.5% seen once. Time point denoted: patch test 1, 2 weeks after DPC sensitization. This sample's treatment: therapeutic diphenylcyclopropenone sensitization with weekly scalp DPC. This sample comprised whole blood, obtained in connection with sensitization to the hapten diphenylcyclopropenone (DPC). Receptor source: a woman in her forties or fifties with alopecia areata. Some clones in this sample may be carry-over from other donors' samples.

This clonotype came up a few times. The chain couples TRBV3-1 to TRBJ2-7; maybe TRBD1 (5 bases). Germline CDR1 reads LGHDT; CDR2 reads YNNKEL (reference sequence). V was shortened by 1 base and J by 3 bases, with 7 bases between the two germline ends. The CDR3 covers 13 residues. In nucleotides, the CDR3 is TGTGCCAGCAGCCAAGTAGGGGTCTACGAGCAGTACTTC. This sequence encodes CASSQVGVYEQYF.

The V and J genes are TRBV7-9 and TRBJ2-6; the D gene is possibly TRBD2 (6 bases). V gave up 5 bases and J gave up 0 bases, with 20 bases separating them. The germline CDR1 and CDR2 sequences are SEHNR and FQNEAQ (reference sequence). The CDR3 extends over 19 amino acids. DNA for the CDR3: TGTGCCAGCAGCCGTCCCCGGGGGAATGCCCTCTCTGGGGCCAACGTCCTGACTTTC. Amino acids: CASSRPRGNALSGANVLTF.

This clonotype has at least ten counts. The chain joins TRBV5-4 to TRBJ1-6; D possibly corresponds to TRBD1 (5 bases). This CDR3 has 15 amino acids. The V gene's germline CDR1 is SGHNT and CDR2 YYREEE (reference sequence). V was shortened by 3 bases and J by 6 bases, with 13 bases between the two germline ends. The CDR3 reads CASSSGTVFNSPLHF. The CDR3 coding sequence is TGTGCCAGCAGCTCCGGGACTGTTTTTAATTCACCCCTCCACTTT.

This clonotype turned up a few times. The chain carries TRBV9 and TRBJ2-2; D is unclear. Germline V gene sequence: CDR1 SGDLS, CDR2 YYNGEE. The CDR3 is made up of 15 amino acids. Trimming pared 2 bases from V and 2 bases from J, leaving 10 bases between. The CDR3 nucleotides read TGTGCCAGCAGCGTTACGGGCCACAACACCGGGGAGCTGTTTTTT. This encodes CASSVTGHNTGELFF.

This clonotype was observed at least ten times. This chain connects TRBV12-3 or TRBV12-4 to TRBJ1-5; TRBD1 matches at 10 bases. The CDR3 covers 16 residues. The V segment lost 4 bases and the J segment 9 bases; nucleotides outside the gene matches: 12. DNA for the CDR3: TGTGCCAGCAGTTCCGGGACAGGGGTTGTGGCGGGGCCCCAGCATTTT. Amino acids: CASSSGTGVVAGPQHF.

Notes on this clonotype: Being one base from a much bigger clone, this may be a read error. This rearrangement joins TRBV10-3 to TRBJ2-7; 7 nucleotides line up with TRBD1. The CDR3 runs 16 residues. CDR1 and CDR2 (germline): ENHRY, SYGVKD. CDR3 residues: CAISESRGTASYERYF. CDR3 in DNA: TGTGCCATCAGTGAGTCCAGGGGGACGGCCTCCTACGAGCGGTACTTC.

Only a few counts were recorded for this clonotype. The V and J genes are TRBV29-1 and TRBJ1-2; TRBD1 is a possible D gene (6 bases). The CDR3 extends over 13 amino acids. Germline values: CDR1 SQVTM, CDR2 ANQGSEA. V was cut by 6 bases and J by 2 bases, with 13 bases left in between. Here the CDR3 DNA reads TGCAGCGTCAGACCGGGGGCCAACTATGGCTACACCTTC. It is translated as CSVRPGANYGYTF.

This clonotype was seen many times. This chain joins TRBV28 and TRBJ2-1; possibly TRBD1 for D (5 bases). The CDR3 consists of 14 residues. Deletions cut 5 bases from V and 4 bases from J, with 12 bases between. CDR1 MDHEN and CDR2 SYDVKM come from the germline V gene. The CDR3 is CASSLRTSYNEQFF. Written as DNA, the CDR3 is TGTGCCAGCAGTCTCAGGACATCGTACAATGAGCAGTTCTTC. The variable domain in full, with the rest retrieved from reference TRBV28 and TRBJ2-1, is DVKVTQSSRYLVKRTGEKVFLECVQDMDHENMFWYRQDPGLGLRLIYFSYDVKMKEKGDIPEGYSVSREKKERFSLILESASTNQTSMYLCASSLRTSYNEQFFGPGTRLTVL.